This T cell receptor beta chain was retrieved from a study of T cells after yellow fever vaccination. Study-level information: Preparation of the low-cell-number fractions used SMART-Seq v4 Ultra Low Input. Broader study findings: Most clones from primary vaccination resurfaced after the booster (around 97% CD4, more than 75% CD8).

The germline gives CDR1 SGHTA, CDR2 FQGNSA. CDR3 length equals 11 residues. Trimming removed 5 bases from V and 6 bases from J, with 8 bases in between. TCRdb called the 5' RACE reads again in MiXCR, with one record for every CDR3 protein. This sample has fewer than 450,000 distinct CDR3 sequences; roughly 4% occur once, and the top ten carry roughly 24%. This clonotype appeared many times. The antigen is not known. Sequenced here: PBMCs, sampled 5 days after the yellow fever booster vaccination. The chain is built from TRBV7-2 and TRBJ2-7, with D hard to call. This clonotype was obtained from a man aged 18-30 years who received the YFV17D yellow fever vaccine. The CDR3, as DNA: TGTGCCAGCAGCGGAAGTCTCGAGCAGTACTTC. Its protein is CASSGSLEQYF.